This TCR beta chain was retrieved from a study of CD4 and CD8 cells across lung adenocarcinoma regions. TCRdb processed the PCR reads anew with MiXCR; each CDR3 protein has one entry. Among 20,000 to 25,000 distinct CDR3 sequences, around half were seen once, and the ten largest hold around a quarter. Donors had localized lung adenocarcinoma, a non-small cell lung cancer. Losses at the gene ends were 2 bases for V and 0 bases for J; bases not matched to a gene: 5. The CDR3 sequence is 16 residues long. CDR1 and CDR2 from the germline V gene are MNHEY and SVGAGI. Sequencing input: CD8+ T cells from the center of a lung tumor. V gene TRBV6-5 combines with J gene TRBJ2-3; TRBD2 matches 7 bases. This sequence originates from a female donor with lung adenocarcinoma. The CD4 and CD8 labels of this study may be unreliable. CDR3 loop: CASSYQSGTSTDTQYF. DNA of the CDR3: TGTGCCAGCAGTTACCAGAGCGGGACGAGCACAGATACGCAGTATTTT.